This T cell receptor (beta chain) came from a study of blood T cell repertoires in COVID-19. The overall study: From the United States, Italy and Spain came samples of acute and convalescent COVID-19. Sources were T cells, B-cell-depleted T cells, or PBMCs; the material itself was cDNA or gDNA.

Authors' data handling: Estimated nucleated cell counts came from reference gene primer amplification. Libraries were prepared by immunoSEQ multiplex PCR; TCRdb keeps only in-frame clonotypes and omits some of them. V and J calls and clone size follow that table, whereas D and trimming were derived from the DNA. The sample shows over 95,000 clones, approximately 85% of them seen only once. Those enrolled in Seattle joined during active infection and were followed longitudinally afterward. Germline V gives CDR1 SGHAT, CDR2 FQNNGV. Trimming shortened V by 3 bases and J by 8 bases, and 11 bases separated the two germline ends. The CDR3 has 14 residues.

The sequenced sample was peripheral blood. The rearrangement joins TRBV11-2 to TRBJ1-6; D uncertain. This receptor was identified in a woman aged 55-69 years with COVID-19, enrolled during active disease. Here the CDR3 DNA reads TGTGCCAGCAGCTTTGGGCAGTTCGATTCACCCCTCCACTTT. It is translated as CASSFGQFDSPLHF.